The entry below describes one TCR beta chain. Its cognate antigen is unknown. This record belongs to a study of T cell responses to AZD1222 COVID-19 vaccine. The overall study: Pooled in the analysis were second doses at about 4 or about 12 weeks.

The germline gives CDR1 MDHEN, CDR2 SYDVKM. V lost 8 bases to trimming and J lost 2 bases, with 12 bases between them. This CDR3 is 13 amino acids long. Findings and limits, study-wide: Variant regions that are unmutated are reportedly the target of nearly half of spike-specific TCRs. Sampled repertoires all dated from after the peak T cell response. The span of vaccine-associated CD4 TCRs extended across spike, with dominance at 160-218 and 743-854.

Produced via immunoSEQ multiplex PCR; TCRdb's table is partial and in-frame only. The table has approximately 160,000 clones, around 93% seen once. The clonotype was recovered from an adult in good health. The starting material was peripheral blood, obtained on day 0 of AZD1222 vaccination. J is TRBJ2-5 and V is TRBV28; D might be TRBD1 (5 bases). In DNA form, the CDR3 reads TGTGCCAGCCAACGGGCAGGGCAAGAGACCCAGTACTTC. This gives the protein CASQRAGQETQYF.